This T cell receptor (beta chain) was recovered during a study of a mutant IDH1 vaccine in newly diagnosed glioma. Study in general: Visit V12 happened at week 35; visit V13 happened at week 47.

About this clone: No antigen is known for it.

Trimming shortened V by 6 bases and J by 5 bases, and 11 bases separated the two germline ends. Germline CDR1 reads MDHEN; CDR2 reads SYDVKM. This CDR3 contains 13 residues. Time point described: week 35, safety follow-up. Vaccine doses each comprised 300 ug of mutant IDH1 20-mer peptide, with topical imiquimod. TCRdb's table, derived via immunoSEQ multiplex PCR, lists solely in-frame clones and lacks some. There are some 47,000 clones in the sample; around 81% occur only once, and roughly 4.5% lies in the top ten. V and J are TRBV28 and TRBJ1-5; D perhaps matches TRBD1 (6 bases). The sequence came from a woman between 40 and 50 years old with glioma. Some clones in this sample may be carry-over from other donors' samples. This specimen consisted of PBMCs, obtained from a glioma patient whose treatment included an IDH1 peptide vaccine. The CDR3 region is CASSPGAYQPQHF. The CDR3 coding sequence is TGTGCCAGCAGCCCAGGGGCGTATCAGCCCCAGCATTTT.